This T cell receptor (beta chain) was captured in a study of blood T cell repertoires in COVID-19. For the study at large: Sites across the United States, Italy and Spain contributed samples from acute and convalescent COVID-19. Sources were T cells, B-cell-depleted T cells, or PBMCs; the material itself was cDNA or gDNA.

Original processing methods: Reference gene primer amplification gave estimated nucleated cell counts. Repertoires were generated with immunoSEQ multiplex PCR, while TCRdb's copy carries only in-frame clones and drops some. Clone size and the V and J calls come from that table; the DNA yielded D and trimming. The sample shows over 300,000 clones, 89% of them seen only once. Germline V gene lookup returns CDR1 MRHNA and CDR2 SNTAGT. The CDR3 covers 14 residues. V was shortened by 4 bases and J by 0 bases, with 7 bases between the two germline ends. Sequencing was performed on peripheral blood. The sequence came from a man aged 40-55 years with acute or convalescent COVID-19. The chain combines TRBV6-4 with TRBJ2-1; D is unresolved. The CDR3 loop is CASSVTGSYNEQFF. CDR3 sequence (DNA): TGTGCCAGCAGTGTTACTGGCTCCTACAATGAGCAGTTCTTC.